This passage covers 19 T cell receptor beta chains from one sample sequenced in a study of cytomegalovirus exposure and HLA in healthy donors. Researchers ran the PCR with 60 Vbeta and 13 Jbeta primers. Libraries were prepared by immunoSEQ multiplex PCR; TCRdb keeps only in-frame clonotypes and omits some of them. The repertoire holds fewer than 200,000 clones, with around 78% as singletons. Sample: PBMCs. Receptors were obtained from a female donor in good health and CMV-seronegative.

This chain uses TRBV5-1 with TRBJ2-5; possibly TRBD2 for D (6 bases). The DNA end is a closer match to TRBJ2-7, so the J assignment may be wrong. Germline CDR1 reads SGHRS; CDR2 reads YFSETQ. CDR3 length equals 16 residues. Written as DNA, the CDR3 is TGCGCCAGCAGCCTCGTAACGGGGGTGTCCTCCTACGAGCAGTACTTC. Its translation: CASSLVTGVSSYEQYF.

The chain is built from TRBV30 and TRBJ1-5; 10 bases are shared with TRBD1. CDR3 length equals 13 residues. J lost 9 bases, V lost 5 bases, and 7 bases had no gene match. Germline V gene lookup returns CDR1 GTSNPN and CDR2 SVGIG (reference sequence). CDR3 nucleotides: TGTGCCTGGGGGACAGGGGATGTTCGGCCCCAGCATTTT. As protein: CAWGTGDVRPQHF.

This clone was recorded only once. The chain joins TRBV28 to TRBJ2-1; the match to TRBD1 covers 10 bases. CDR1 and CDR2 (germline): MDHEN, SYDVKM. V shed 3 bases and J 4 bases; nucleotides not matched to a gene: 12. The CDR3 spans 18 residues. DNA of the CDR3: TGTGCCAGCAGTTTCCGGGACAGGGGCTTGGCGGGGTACAATGAGCAGTTCTTC. Its translation is CASSFRDRGLAGYNEQFF.

This chain connects TRBV5-4 to TRBJ2-3; the match to TRBD1 covers 7 bases. Germline V gene lookup returns CDR1 SGHNT and CDR2 YYREEE (reference sequence). The length of the CDR3 is 14 residues. The ends lost 4 bases at V and 2 bases at J; junction bases unmatched: 4. The CDR3 here is CASSPGQTTDTQYF. In nucleotides, the CDR3 is TGTGCCAGCAGCCCGGGACAGACCACAGATACGCAGTATTTT.

This clone was observed a few times. This chain uses TRBV13 with TRBJ2-1; no reliable D call. The germline V gene has CDR1 PRHDT and CDR2 FYEKMQ (reference sequence). V was cut by 5 bases and J by 3 bases, with 11 bases left in between. The CDR3 is 14 amino acids. The CDR3 DNA sequence: TGTGCCAGCAGCCCCTCCTCTTACTACAATGAGCAGTTCTTC. This codes for CASSPSSYYNEQFF.

The chain has TRBV27 and TRBJ2-3; D is uncertain. The CDR3 runs to 15 residues. V lost 2 bases and J lost 3, with 12 bases in between. Germline-derived CDR1 and CDR2 are MNHEY and SMNVEV (reference sequence). The CDR3 DNA reads TGTGCCAGCAGTTTAGATAGGAGTTCGACAGATACGCAGTATTTT. This encodes CASSLDRSSTDTQYF.

This clone is a singleton in its sample. This CDR3 is CASSPGQGGVGTEAFF. For the CDR3, the DNA is TGCGCCAGCAGCCCGGGACAGGGAGGCGTGGGCACTGAAGCTTTCTTT. V gene TRBV5-1 combines with J gene TRBJ1-1; 9 nucleotides match TRBD1. Looked up from germline, CDR1 is SGHRS and CDR2 is YFSETQ. The ends lost 4 bases at V and 4 bases at J; junction bases unmatched: 11. CDR3 length: 16 residues.

The gene calls are TRBV7-9 and TRBJ1-1, with D hard to call. CDR1 and CDR2 (germline): SEHNR, FQNEAQ (reference sequence). The CDR3 length is 14 residues. Deletions cut 2 bases from V and 1 base from J, with 8 bases between. DNA for the CDR3: TGTGCCAGCAGCTTAAATGCAGGGAACACTGAAGCTTTCTTT. Translating gives CASSLNAGNTEAFF.

This clone was counted between two and nine times. Compared with germline, one end of the junction differs, possibly owing to a read error. The genes are TRBV7-7 and TRBJ2-5; TRBD2 is a possible D gene (5 bases). CDR1 is SSHAT, CDR2 FNYEAQ, per germline (reference sequence). This CDR3 comprises 15 residues. CDR3 protein: CASSLGRLYQETQYF. Written as DNA, the CDR3 is TGTGCTAGCAGCTTAGGGAGATTGTACCAAGAGACCCAGTACTTC.

The chain carries TRBV6-5 and TRBJ2-1, with 7 bases aligning to TRBD1. V shed 6 bases, J shed 10 bases, and the junction held 9 bases outside the gene matches. The germline V gene has CDR1 MNHEY and CDR2 SVGAGI. This CDR3 is 13 amino acids long. In nucleotides, the CDR3 is TGTGCCAGCAGCTCCAACAGGGGACGGGAGCAGTTCTTC. It translates to CASSSNRGREQFF.

This chain links TRBV19 with TRBJ2-5, with TRBD1 matching 9 bases. CDR1 and CDR2 from the germline V gene are LNHDA and SQIVND (reference sequence). The V gene end was trimmed by 6 bases and the J gene end by 4 bases; junction bases not matched to a gene: 9. The CDR3 totals 15 residues. CDR3: CASSGQGSFGETQYF. DNA of the CDR3: TGTGCCAGTAGCGGACAGGGGTCGTTTGGAGAGACCCAGTACTTC.

The chain carries TRBV6-5 and TRBJ1-1; the D gene is possibly TRBD1 (5 bases). CDR1 is MNHEY and CDR2 is SVGAGI in the germline V gene. Trimming pared 7 bases from V and 5 bases from J, leaving 14 bases between. CDR3 length equals 13 residues. Here the CDR3 DNA reads TGTGCCAGCATCACAACGGGGGGAACTGAAGCTTTCTTT. The encoded protein is CASITTGGTEAFF.

The chain combines TRBV4-3 with TRBJ2-7, with D tentatively TRBD1 (7 bases). The CDR3 totals 17 residues. V was cut by 0 bases and J by 3 bases, with 18 bases left in between. The germline CDR1 and CDR2 sequences are LGHNA and YSLEER. The CDR3: CASSQDWLGGGHYEQYF. CDR3 DNA sequence: TGCGCCAGCAGCCAAGATTGGTTAGGAGGGGGCCACTACGAGCAGTACTTC.

In its sample, this clone was seen once. The chain employs TRBV19 and TRBJ1-2, with D perhaps matching TRBD1 (6 bases). The germline V gene has CDR1 LNHDA and CDR2 SQIVND (reference sequence). The CDR3 contains 11 residues. V was clipped by 6 bases and J by 8 bases, with 10 bases between them. CDR3 sequence: CASRGGRGYTF. CDR3 DNA sequence: TGTGCCAGTAGAGGGGGTCGGGGCTACACCTTC.

This clone was observed a single time. This sequence joins TRBV27 and TRBJ2-7, with 8 bases identical to TRBD2. Germline V lookup: CDR1 MNHEY, CDR2 SMNVEV (reference sequence). Trimming at V came to 3 bases and at J to 2 bases, leaving 15 bases not matched to a gene. The CDR3 has 18 residues. CDR3 region: CASSFRMYSGIVPYEQYF. Here the CDR3 DNA reads TGTGCCAGCAGTTTCCGTATGTATAGCGGGATAGTACCCTACGAGCAGTACTTC.

This chain connects TRBV19 to TRBJ2-7, with TRBD1 matching over 7 bases. The V and J ends lost 5 bases and 2 bases, in that order; junction bases with no gene match: 6. CDR1 LNHDA and CDR2 SQIVND come from the germline V gene (reference sequence). The CDR3 extends over 14 amino acids. The CDR3 sequence: CASSGQAPTYEQYF. The CDR3 DNA follows: TGTGCCAGTAGTGGACAGGCACCAACCTACGAGCAGTACTTC.

In its sample, this clone was seen once. This chain connects TRBV5-1 to TRBJ2-5; 7 bases align to TRBD2. The DNA end lines up better with TRBJ2-7; the J call may be wrong. Germline V gives CDR1 SGHRS, CDR2 YFSETQ. The CDR3 consists of 15 residues. This CDR3 is CASSLGGGRTGEQYF. In DNA, the CDR3 is TGCGCCAGCAGCTTGGGGGGCGGGAGAACGGGCGAGCAGTACTTC.

The chain recombines TRBV27 with TRBJ1-2; 11 bases fit TRBD1. The CDR3 is 13 residues long. With V trimmed by 5 bases and J by 7 bases, 3 bases remained unmatched. Germline V gives CDR1 MNHEY, CDR2 SMNVEV (reference sequence). The CDR3 DNA follows: TGTGCCAGCAGTGGAGGGACAGGGGGTGGCTACACCTTC. This sequence encodes CASSGGTGGGYTF.

This clone was recorded only once. The rearrangement uses TRBV30 and TRBJ1-5; the match to TRBD1 covers 7 bases. CDR1 is GTSNPN and CDR2 is SVGIG in the germline V gene (reference sequence). This CDR3 region has 15 residues. V was clipped by 3 bases and J by 2 bases; unmatched bases: 7. The CDR3 region is CAWRPRTGGNQPQHF. CDR3 sequence (DNA): TGTGCCTGGAGACCTAGGACAGGAGGCAATCAGCCCCAGCATTTT.